Given below is one T cell receptor beta chain in context. Its specificity is unknown. This sample is part of a study of CD8 T cells in ankylosing spondylitis. By quantitative 5'-RACE with molecular barcodes, the TCR beta libraries were made. One entry per CDR3 protein results from TCRdb running MiXCR on the 5' RACE reads. The table has a few hundred thousand distinct CDR3 sequences, over 15% seen once. Whole-study findings and limits: The clones that were linked to disease were reported to be significantly enriched in matched synovial fluid samples from ankylosing spondylitis patients. A motif in TCR beta, a set of eight highly homologous variants, appeared characteristic of ankylosing spondylitis blood.

The source of this sequence is a male donor with ankylosing spondylitis or in good health (not recorded which). Sequencing was performed on blood, either unsorted or a sorted T cell fraction (not recorded which).

The CDR3, as DNA: TGTGCCAGCAGCCAAGAGGCCTCGGGGAGTTTCTACAATGAGCAGTTCTTC. Its translation: CASSQEASGSFYNEQFF. The chain uses TRBV3-1 and TRBJ2-1; possible D gene TRBD2, 5 bases. The germline V and J ends were trimmed by 0 bases and 3 bases, with 15 bases remaining between them. The CDR3 is 17 amino acids. Looked up from germline, CDR1 is LGHDT and CDR2 is YNNKEL (reference sequence).